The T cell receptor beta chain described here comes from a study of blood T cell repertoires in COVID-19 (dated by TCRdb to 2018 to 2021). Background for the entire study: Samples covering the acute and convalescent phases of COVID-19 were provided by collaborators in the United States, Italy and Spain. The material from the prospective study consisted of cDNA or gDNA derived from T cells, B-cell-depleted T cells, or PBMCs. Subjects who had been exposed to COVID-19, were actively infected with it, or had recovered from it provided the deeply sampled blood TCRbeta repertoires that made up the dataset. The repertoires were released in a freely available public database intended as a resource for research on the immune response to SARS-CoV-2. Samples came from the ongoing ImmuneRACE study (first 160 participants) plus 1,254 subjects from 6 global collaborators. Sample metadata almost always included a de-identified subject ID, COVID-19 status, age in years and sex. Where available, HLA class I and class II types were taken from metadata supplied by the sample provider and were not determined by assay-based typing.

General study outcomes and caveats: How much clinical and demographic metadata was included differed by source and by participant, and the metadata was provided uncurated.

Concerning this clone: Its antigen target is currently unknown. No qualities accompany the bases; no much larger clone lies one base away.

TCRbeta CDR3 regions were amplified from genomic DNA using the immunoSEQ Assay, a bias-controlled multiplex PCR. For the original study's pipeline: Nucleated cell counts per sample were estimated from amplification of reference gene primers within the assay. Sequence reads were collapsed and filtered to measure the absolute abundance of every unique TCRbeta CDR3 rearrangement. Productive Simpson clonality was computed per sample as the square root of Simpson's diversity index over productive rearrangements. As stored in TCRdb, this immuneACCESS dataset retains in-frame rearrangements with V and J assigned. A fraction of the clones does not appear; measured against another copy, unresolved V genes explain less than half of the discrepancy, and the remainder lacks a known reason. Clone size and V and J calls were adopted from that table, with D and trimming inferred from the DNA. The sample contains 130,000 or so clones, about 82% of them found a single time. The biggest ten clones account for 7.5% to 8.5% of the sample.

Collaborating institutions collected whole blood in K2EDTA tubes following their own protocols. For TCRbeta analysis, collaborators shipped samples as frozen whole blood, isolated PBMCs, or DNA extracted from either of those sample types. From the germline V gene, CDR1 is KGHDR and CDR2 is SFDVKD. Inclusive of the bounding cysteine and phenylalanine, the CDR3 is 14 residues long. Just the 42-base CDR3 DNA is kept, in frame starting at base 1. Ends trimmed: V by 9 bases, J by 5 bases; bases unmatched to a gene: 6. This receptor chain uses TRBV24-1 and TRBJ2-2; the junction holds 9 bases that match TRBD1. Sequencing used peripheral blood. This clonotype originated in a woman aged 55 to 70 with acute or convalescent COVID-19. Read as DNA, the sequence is TGTGCCACCCAGGGACAGGGTGCGACCGGGGAGCTGTTTTTT. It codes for CATQGQGATGELFF.